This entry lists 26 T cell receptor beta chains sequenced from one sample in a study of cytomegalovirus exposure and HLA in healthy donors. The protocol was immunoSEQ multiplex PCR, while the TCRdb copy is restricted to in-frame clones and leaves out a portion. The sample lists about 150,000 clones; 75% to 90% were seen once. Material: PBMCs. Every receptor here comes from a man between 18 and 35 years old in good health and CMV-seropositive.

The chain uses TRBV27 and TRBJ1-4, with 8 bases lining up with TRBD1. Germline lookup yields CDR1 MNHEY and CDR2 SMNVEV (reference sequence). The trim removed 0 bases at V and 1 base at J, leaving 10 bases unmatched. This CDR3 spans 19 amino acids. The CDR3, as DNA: TGTGCCAGCAGTTTATCTGGCGGGACAGGAGATCGAACTAATGAAAAACTGTTTTTT. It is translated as CASSLSGGTGDRTNEKLFF.

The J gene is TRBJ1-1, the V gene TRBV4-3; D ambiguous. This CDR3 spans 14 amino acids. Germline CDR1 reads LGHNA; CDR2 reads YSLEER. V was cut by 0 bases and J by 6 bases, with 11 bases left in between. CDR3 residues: CASSQDLTIAEAFF. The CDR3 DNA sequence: TGCGCCAGCAGCCAAGATCTGACAATCGCTGAAGCTTTCTTT.

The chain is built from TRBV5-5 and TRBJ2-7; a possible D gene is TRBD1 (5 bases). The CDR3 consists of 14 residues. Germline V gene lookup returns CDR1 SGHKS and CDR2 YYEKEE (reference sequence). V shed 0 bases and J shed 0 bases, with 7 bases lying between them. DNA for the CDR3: TGTGCCAGCAGCTTGGTGGGGCGCTCCTACGAGCAGTACTTC. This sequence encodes CASSLVGRSYEQYF. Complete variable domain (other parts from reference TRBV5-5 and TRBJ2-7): DAGVTQSPTHLIKTRGQQVTLRCSPISGHKSVSWYQQVLGQGPQFIFQYYEKEERGRGNFPDRFSARQFPNYSSELNVNALLLGDSALYLCASSLVGRSYEQYFGPGTRLTVT.

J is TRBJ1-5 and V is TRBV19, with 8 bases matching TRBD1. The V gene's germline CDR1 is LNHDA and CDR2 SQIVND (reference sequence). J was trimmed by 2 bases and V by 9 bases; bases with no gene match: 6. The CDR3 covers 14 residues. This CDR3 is CASSGQGGNQPQHF. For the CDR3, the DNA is TGTGCCAGCTCAGGACAGGGCGGCAATCAGCCCCAGCATTTT.

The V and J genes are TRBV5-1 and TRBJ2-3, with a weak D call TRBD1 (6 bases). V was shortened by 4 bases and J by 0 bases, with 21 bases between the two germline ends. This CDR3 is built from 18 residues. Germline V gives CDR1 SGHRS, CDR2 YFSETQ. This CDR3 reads CASSPRGGSVTSTDTQYF. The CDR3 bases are TGCGCCAGCAGCCCACGAGGGGGTAGCGTCACTAGCACAGATACGCAGTATTTT.

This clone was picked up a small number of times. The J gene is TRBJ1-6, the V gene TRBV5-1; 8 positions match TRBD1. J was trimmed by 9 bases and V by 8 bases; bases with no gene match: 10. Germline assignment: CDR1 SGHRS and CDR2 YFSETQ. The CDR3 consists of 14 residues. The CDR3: CASATGTGGSPLHF. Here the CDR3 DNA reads TGCGCCAGTGCTACCGGGACAGGCGGTTCACCCCTCCACTTT.

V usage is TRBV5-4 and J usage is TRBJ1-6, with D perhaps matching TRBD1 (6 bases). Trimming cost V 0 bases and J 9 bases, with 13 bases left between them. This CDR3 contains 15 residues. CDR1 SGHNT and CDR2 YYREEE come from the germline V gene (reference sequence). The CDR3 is CASSLGAGVSSPLHF. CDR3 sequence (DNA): TGTGCCAGCAGCTTGGGAGCAGGGGTTAGTTCACCCCTCCACTTT.

Here the CDR3 reads CASSIGTGSTGELFF. The CDR3 DNA reads as TGTGCCAGTAGTATAGGGACAGGGAGCACCGGGGAGCTGTTTTTT. V is TRBV19 and J is TRBJ2-2; 8 nucleotides agree with TRBD1. Germline assignment: CDR1 LNHDA and CDR2 SQIVND (reference sequence). With 1 base clipped from V and 4 bases from J, the junction kept 2 bases outside the gene matches. The CDR3 spans 15 residues. Drawing the rest from reference TRBV19 and TRBJ2-2, the complete variable domain is DGGITQSPKYLFRKEGQNVTLSCEQNLNHDAMYWYRQDPGQGLRLIYYSQIVNDFQKGDIAEGYSVSREKKESFPLTVTSAQKNPTAFYLCASSIGTGSTGELFFGEGSRLTVL.

The CDR3 protein is CAWRRTGGGSTEAFF. For the CDR3, the DNA is TGTGCCTGGAGGCGGACAGGGGGTGGGAGTACTGAAGCTTTCTTT. The V gene is TRBV30, the J gene TRBJ1-1, with TRBD1 matching over 10 bases. Trimming cost V 3 bases and J 5 bases; bases outside gene matches: 9. The CDR3 is 15 residues long. Per the germline V gene, CDR1 is GTSNPN and CDR2 is SVGIG (reference sequence). The entire variable domain, with the rest obtained from reference TRBV30 and TRBJ1-1, is as follows: SQTIHQWPATLVQPVGSPLSLECTVEGTSNPNLYWYRQAAGRGLQLLFYSVGIGQISSEVPQNLSASRPQDRQFILSSKKLLLSDSGFYLCAWRRTGGGSTEAFFGQGTRLTVV.

The CDR3 is CASGTIADTQYF. The CDR3 DNA reads as TGTGCCAGCGGCACAATCGCAGATACGCAGTATTTT. The V call is TRBV27, the J call TRBJ2-3; D is unresolved. Germline V gives CDR1 MNHEY, CDR2 SMNVEV (reference sequence). Deletions cut 8 bases from V and 4 bases from J, with 10 bases between. CDR3 length: 12 amino acids.

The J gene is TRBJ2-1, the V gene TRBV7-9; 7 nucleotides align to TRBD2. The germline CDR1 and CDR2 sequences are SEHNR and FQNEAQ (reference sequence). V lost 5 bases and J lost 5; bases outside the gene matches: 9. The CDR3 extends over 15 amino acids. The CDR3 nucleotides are TGTGCCAGCAGCCCACCCGGCGGGAGCCACAATGAGCAGTTCTTC. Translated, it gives CASSPPGGSHNEQFF. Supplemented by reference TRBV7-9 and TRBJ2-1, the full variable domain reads DTGVSQNPRHKITKRGQNVTFRCDPISEHNRLYWYRQTLGQGPEFLTYFQNEAQLEKSRLLSDRFSAERPKGSFSTLEIQRTEQGDSAMYLCASSPPGGSHNEQFFGPGTRLTVL.

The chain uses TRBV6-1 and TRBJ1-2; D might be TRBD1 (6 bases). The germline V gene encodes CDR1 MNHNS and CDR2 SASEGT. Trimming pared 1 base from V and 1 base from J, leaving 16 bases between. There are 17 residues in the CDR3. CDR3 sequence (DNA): TGTGCCAGCAGTGAAGTTGGCGGGGGCCCCCTTAACTATGGCTACACCTTC. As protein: CASSEVGGGPLNYGYTF.

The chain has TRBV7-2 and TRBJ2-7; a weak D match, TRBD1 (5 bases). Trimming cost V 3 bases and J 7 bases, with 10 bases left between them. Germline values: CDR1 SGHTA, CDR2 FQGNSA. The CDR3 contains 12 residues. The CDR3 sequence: CASSLLGLEQYF. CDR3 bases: TGTGCCAGCAGCTTGTTGGGGCTGGAGCAGTACTTC.

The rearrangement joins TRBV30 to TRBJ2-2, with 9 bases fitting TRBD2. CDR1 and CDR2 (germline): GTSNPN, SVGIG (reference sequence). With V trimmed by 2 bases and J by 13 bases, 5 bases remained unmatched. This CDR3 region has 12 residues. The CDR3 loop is CAWSNSGSRLFF. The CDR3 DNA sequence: TGTGCCTGGAGTAATAGCGGGAGCAGGCTGTTTTTT.

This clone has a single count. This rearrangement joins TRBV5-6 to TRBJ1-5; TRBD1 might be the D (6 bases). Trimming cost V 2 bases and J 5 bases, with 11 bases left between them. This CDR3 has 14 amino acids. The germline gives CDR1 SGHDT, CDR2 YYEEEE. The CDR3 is CASSFRGGDQPQHF. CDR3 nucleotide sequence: TGTGCCAGCAGCTTCAGGGGAGGGGATCAGCCCCAGCATTTT. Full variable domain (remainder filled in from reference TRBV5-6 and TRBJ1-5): DAGVTQSPTHLIKTRGQQVTLRCSPKSGHDTVSWYQQALGQGPQFIFQYYEEEERQRGNFPDRFSGHQFPNYSSELNVNALLLGDSALYLCASSFRGGDQPQHFGDGTRLSIL.

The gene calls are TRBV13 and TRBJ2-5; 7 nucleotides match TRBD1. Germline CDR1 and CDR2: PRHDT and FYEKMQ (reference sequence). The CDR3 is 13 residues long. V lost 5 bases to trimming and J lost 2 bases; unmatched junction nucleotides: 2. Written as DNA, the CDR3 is TGTGCCAGCAGCCCGGACAGGCAAGAGACCCAGTACTTC. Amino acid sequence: CASSPDRQETQYF.

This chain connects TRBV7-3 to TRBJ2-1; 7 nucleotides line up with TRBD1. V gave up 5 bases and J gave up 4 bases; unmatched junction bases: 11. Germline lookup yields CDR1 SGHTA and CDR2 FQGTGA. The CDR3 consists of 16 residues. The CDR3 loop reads CASSLQGLGVYNEQFF. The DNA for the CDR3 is TGTGCCAGCAGCCTACAGGGGCTGGGGGTATACAATGAGCAGTTCTTC.

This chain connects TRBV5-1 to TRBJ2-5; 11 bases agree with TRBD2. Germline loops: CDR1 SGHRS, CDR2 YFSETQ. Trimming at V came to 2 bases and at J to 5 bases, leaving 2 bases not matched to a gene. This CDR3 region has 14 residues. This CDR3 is CASSFSGGAETQYF. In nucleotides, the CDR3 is TGCGCCAGCAGCTTTAGCGGGGGGGCTGAGACCCAGTACTTC.

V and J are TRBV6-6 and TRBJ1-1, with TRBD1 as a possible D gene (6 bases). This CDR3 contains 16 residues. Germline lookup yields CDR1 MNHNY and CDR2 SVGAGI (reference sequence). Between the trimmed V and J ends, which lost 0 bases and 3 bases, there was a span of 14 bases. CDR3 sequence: CASSYSAGVDDTEAFF. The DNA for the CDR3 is TGTGCCAGCAGTTACTCGGCAGGGGTGGATGACACTGAAGCTTTCTTT.

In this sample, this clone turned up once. The CDR3: CASSQDLVRAAYGYTF. The CDR3 nucleotides are TGCGCCAGCAGCCAAGATCTGGTCAGGGCGGCCTATGGCTACACCTTC. The V gene is TRBV4-3, the J gene TRBJ1-2; D is possibly TRBD1 (5 bases). The CDR3 is 16 amino acids. The V gene lost 0 bases and the J gene lost 4 bases, with 15 bases spanning the gap. The germline CDR1 and CDR2 sequences are LGHNA and YSLEER.

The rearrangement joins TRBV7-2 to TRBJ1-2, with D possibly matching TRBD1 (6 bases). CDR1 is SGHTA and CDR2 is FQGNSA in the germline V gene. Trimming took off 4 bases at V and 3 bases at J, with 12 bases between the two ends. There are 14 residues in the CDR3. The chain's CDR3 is CASSSSAGDYGYTF. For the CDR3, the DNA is TGTGCCAGCAGCTCCTCGGCAGGGGACTATGGCTACACCTTC. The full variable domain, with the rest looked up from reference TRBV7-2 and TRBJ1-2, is GAGVSQSPSNKVTEKGKDVELRCDPISGHTALYWYRQSLGQGLEFLIYFQGNSAPDKSGLPSDRFSAERTGGSVSTLTIQRTQQEDSAVYLCASSSSAGDYGYTFGSGTRLTVV.

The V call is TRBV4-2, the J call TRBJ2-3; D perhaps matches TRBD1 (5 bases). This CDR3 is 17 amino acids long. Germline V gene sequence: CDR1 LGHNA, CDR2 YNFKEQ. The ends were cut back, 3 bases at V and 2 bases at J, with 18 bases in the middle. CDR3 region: CASSHAGAGSPTDTQYF. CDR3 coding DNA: TGTGCCAGCAGCCACGCTGGGGCCGGTTCGCCCACAGATACGCAGTATTTT.

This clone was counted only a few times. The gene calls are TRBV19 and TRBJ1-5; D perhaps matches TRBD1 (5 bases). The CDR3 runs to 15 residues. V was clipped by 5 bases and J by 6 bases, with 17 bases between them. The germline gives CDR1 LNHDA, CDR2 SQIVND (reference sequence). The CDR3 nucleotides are TGTGCCAGTAGTCCAGCGGGGGGTAGGATTCAGCCCCAGCATTTT. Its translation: CASSPAGGRIQPQHF.

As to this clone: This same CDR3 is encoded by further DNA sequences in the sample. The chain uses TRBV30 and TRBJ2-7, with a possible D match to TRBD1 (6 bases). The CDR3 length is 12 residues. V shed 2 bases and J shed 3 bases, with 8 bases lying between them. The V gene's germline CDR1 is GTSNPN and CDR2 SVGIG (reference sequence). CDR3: CAWSRGGYEQYF. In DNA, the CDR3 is TGTGCCTGGAGTCGAGGGGGCTACGAGCAGTACTTC.

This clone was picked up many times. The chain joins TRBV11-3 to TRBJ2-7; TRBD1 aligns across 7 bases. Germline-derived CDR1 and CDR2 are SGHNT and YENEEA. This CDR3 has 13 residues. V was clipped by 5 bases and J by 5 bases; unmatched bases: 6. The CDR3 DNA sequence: TGTGCCAGCAGCCCGAACAGGGGTAACGAGCAGTACTTC. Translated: CASSPNRGNEQYF.

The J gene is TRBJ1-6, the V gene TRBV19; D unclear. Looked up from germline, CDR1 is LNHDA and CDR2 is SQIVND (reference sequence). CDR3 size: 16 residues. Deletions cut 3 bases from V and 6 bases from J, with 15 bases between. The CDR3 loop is CASSMGGGFSNSPLHF. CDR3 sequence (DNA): TGTGCCAGTAGTATGGGAGGCGGCTTTAGTAATTCACCCCTCCACTTT.